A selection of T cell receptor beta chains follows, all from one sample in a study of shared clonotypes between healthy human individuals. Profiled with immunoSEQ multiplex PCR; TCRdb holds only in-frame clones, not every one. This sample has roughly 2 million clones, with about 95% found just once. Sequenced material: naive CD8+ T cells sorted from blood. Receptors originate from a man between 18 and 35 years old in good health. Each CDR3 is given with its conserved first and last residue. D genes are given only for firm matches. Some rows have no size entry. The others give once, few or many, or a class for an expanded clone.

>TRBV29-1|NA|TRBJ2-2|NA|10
CSVKAGELFF
TGCAGCGTTAAAGCCGGGGAGCTGTTTTTT
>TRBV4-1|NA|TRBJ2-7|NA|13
CASSQDIHYEQYF
TGCGCCAGCAGCCAAGATATACACTACGAGCAGTACTTC
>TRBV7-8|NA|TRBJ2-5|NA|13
CASSLARGETQYF
TGTGCCAGCAGCTTAGCGAGGGGGGAGACCCAGTACTTC
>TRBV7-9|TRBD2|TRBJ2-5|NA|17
CASSLGLKWEGQETQYF
TGTGCCAGCAGCCTGGGACTGAAATGGGAGGGGCAAGAGACCCAGTACTTC
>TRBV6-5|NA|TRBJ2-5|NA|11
CASSFQETQYF
TGTGCCAGCAGTTTCCAAGAGACCCAGTACTTC
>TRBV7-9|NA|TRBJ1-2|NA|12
CASSLAGYGYTF
TGTGCCAGCAGCTTAGCTGGGTATGGCTACACCTTC
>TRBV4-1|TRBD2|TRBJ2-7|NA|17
CASSQDEAAGVPYEQYF
TGCGCCAGCAGCCAAGATGAGGCAGCGGGAGTCCCCTACGAGCAGTACTTC
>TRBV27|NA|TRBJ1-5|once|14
CASNPDPWGQPQHF
TGTGCCAGCAACCCAGACCCTTGGGGTCAGCCCCAGCATTTT
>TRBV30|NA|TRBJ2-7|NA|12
CAWSWDVGEQYF
TGTGCCTGGAGTTGGGACGTAGGCGAGCAGTACTTC
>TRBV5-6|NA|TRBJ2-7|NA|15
CASSPTGPSPYEQYF
TGTGCCAGCAGCCCCACAGGCCCCAGCCCCTACGAGCAGTACTTC
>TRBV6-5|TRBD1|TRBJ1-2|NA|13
CASSQPTGDGYTF
TGTGCCAGCAGCCAACCGACAGGGGACGGCTACACCTTC
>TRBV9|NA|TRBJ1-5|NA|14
CASSEDSFSQPQHF
TGTGCCAGCAGCGAGGACAGTTTTTCGCAGCCCCAGCATTTT
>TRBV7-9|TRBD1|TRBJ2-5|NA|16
CASSITGQGARETQYF
TGTGCCAGCAGCATAACGGGACAGGGGGCCCGGGAGACCCAGTACTTC
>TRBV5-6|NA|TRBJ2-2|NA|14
CASSLLGPSGELFF
TGTGCCAGCAGCTTATTGGGGCCCTCCGGGGAGCTGTTTTTT
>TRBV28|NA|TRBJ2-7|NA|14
CASSLGQGWYEQYF
TGTGCCAGCAGTTTAGGGCAGGGTTGGTACGAGCAGTACTTC
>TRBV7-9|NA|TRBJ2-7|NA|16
CASSLVIGGTTYEQYF
TGTGCCAGCAGCTTAGTAATTGGGGGCACGACCTACGAGCAGTACTTC
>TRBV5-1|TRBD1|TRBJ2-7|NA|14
CASSFRQGDHEQYF
TGCGCCAGCTCCTTCAGACAGGGGGACCACGAGCAGTACTTC
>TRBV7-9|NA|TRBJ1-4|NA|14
CASSAGTTNEKLFF
TGTGCCAGCAGCGCAGGGACAACTAATGAAAAACTGTTTTTT
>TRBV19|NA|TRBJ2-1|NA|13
CASSIRLFDEQFF
TGTGCCAGTAGTATCCGTCTCTTCGATGAGCAGTTCTTC
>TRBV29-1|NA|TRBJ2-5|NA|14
CSVGTVKTQETQYF
TGCAGCGTTGGGACAGTCAAGACCCAAGAGACCCAGTACTTC
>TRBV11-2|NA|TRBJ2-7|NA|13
CASRADPPYEQYF
TGTGCCAGCAGAGCCGATCCCCCCTACGAGCAGTACTTC
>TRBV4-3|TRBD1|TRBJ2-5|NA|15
CASSQSPGGMETQYF
TGCGCCAGCAGCCAGAGTCCAGGGGGCATGGAGACCCAGTACTTC
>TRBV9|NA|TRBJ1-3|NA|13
CASSVGGGNTIYF
TGTGCCAGCAGCGTAGGGGGTGGAAACACCATATATTTT
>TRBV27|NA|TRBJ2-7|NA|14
CASSSFGDVDGQYF
TGTGCCAGCAGTTCCTTCGGAGACGTTGACGGGCAGTACTTC
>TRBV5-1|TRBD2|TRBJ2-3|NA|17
CASSSTRLAGVPDTQYF
TGCGCCAGCAGTTCCACCCGACTAGCGGGAGTCCCAGATACGCAGTATTTT
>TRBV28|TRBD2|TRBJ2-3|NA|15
CASSPGAGSTDTQYF
TGTGCCAGCAGTCCCGGAGCGGGGAGCACAGATACGCAGTATTTT
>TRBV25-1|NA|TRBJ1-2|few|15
CASSEEGRPFYGYTF
TGTGCCAGCAGTGAGGAGGGTCGTCCTTTCTATGGCTACACCTTC
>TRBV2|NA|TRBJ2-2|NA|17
CASSEAQDETDTGELFF
TGTGCCAGCAGTGAAGCACAGGACGAGACTGACACCGGGGAGCTGTTTTTT
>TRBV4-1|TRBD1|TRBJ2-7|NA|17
CASSLITGKDRGYEQYF
TGCGCCAGCAGCCTCATAACCGGAAAGGACAGGGGCTACGAGCAGTACTTC
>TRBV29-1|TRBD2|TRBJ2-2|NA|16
CSVVLAGGDYTGELFF
TGCAGCGTTGTCCTAGCCGGGGGGGATTACACCGGGGAGCTGTTTTTT
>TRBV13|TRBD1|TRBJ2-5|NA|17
CASSLRRDRGFGETQYF
TGTGCCAGCAGCTTACGCCGGGACAGGGGATTCGGAGAGACCCAGTACTTC
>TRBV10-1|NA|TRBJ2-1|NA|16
CASSESRILAQNEQFF
TGCGCCAGCAGTGAGTCGAGGATCCTCGCACAGAATGAGCAGTTCTTC
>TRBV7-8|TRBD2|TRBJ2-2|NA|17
CASSLALLAGGTGELFF
TGTGCCAGCAGCTTAGCGCTCTTAGCGGGAGGCACCGGGGAGCTGTTTTTT
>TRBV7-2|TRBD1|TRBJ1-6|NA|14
CASSSNRQGRLLHF
TGTGCCAGCAGCTCGAACCGACAGGGAAGACTCCTCCACTTT
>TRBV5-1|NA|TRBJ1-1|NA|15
CASSLGANLDTEAFF
TGCGCCAGCAGCTTGGGAGCGAATTTAGACACTGAAGCTTTCTTT
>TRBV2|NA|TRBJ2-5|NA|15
CTSRRSSGRGETQYF
TGTACCAGCAGAAGATCGTCGGGCCGAGGAGAGACCCAGTACTTC
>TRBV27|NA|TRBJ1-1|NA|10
CRGENTEAFF
TGTAGGGGTGAGAACACTGAAGCTTTCTTT
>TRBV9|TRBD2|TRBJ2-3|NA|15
CASSVSREGPDTQYF
TGTGCCAGCAGCGTATCGCGGGAGGGCCCAGATACGCAGTATTTT
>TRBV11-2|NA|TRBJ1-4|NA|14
CASSFIGGDEKLFF
TGTGCCAGCAGCTTTATCGGGGGAGATGAAAAACTGTTTTTT
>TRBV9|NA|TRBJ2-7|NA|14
CASSVGANSYEQYF
TGTGCCAGCAGCGTAGGGGCTAACTCCTACGAGCAGTACTTC
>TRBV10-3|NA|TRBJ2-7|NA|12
CAILTPKGEQYF
TGTGCCATCTTAACCCCGAAGGGCGAGCAGTACTTC
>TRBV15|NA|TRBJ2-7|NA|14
CATSPDTPGREQYF
TGTGCCACCAGCCCTGATACACCCGGGAGAGAGCAGTACTTC
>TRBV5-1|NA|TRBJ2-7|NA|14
CASSLGGEQYEQYF
TGCGCCAGCAGCTTGGGGGGTGAACAGTACGAGCAGTACTTC
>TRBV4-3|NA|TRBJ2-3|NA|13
CASSQMTTDTQYF
TGCGCCAGCAGCCAAATGACCACAGATACGCAGTATTTT
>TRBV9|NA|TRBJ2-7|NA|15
CASSVGTADSYEQYF
TGTGCCAGCAGCGTAGGGACCGCCGATTCCTACGAGCAGTACTTC
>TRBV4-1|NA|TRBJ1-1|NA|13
CASSQDPWAEAFF
TGCGCCAGCAGCCAAGATCCCTGGGCTGAAGCTTTCTTT
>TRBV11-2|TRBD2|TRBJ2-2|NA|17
CASSPFPAGEDTGELFF
TGTGCCAGCAGCCCATTCCCAGCGGGAGAAGACACCGGGGAGCTGTTTTTT
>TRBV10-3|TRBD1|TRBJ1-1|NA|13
CAVSTGLNTEAFF
TGTGCCGTCTCGACAGGGTTGAACACTGAAGCTTTCTTT